This T cell receptor beta chain was observed in a study of OX40 agonist ivuxolimab in advanced cancers. The table came from immunoSEQ multiplex PCR; TCRdb's copy has only in-frame clones and leaves some out. In the table there are some 81,000 clones, 80% to 90% of which are singletons. Germline loops: CDR1 MDHEN, CDR2 SYDVKM. With 2 bases clipped from V and 4 bases from J, the junction kept 0 bases outside the gene matches. This CDR3 spans 15 amino acids. Systemic immunosuppression or a history of autoimmune disease excluded patients. Source: CD4+ or CD8+ T cells sorted from blood, taken in a trial of the OX40 agonist ivuxolimab. This TCR came from an adult with an advanced solid tumor such as melanoma, head and neck, liver or kidney cancer. The rearrangement joins TRBV28 to TRBJ2-2, with TRBD2 identical over 11 bases. The CDR3: CASSLLAGGTGELFF. As DNA, the CDR3 is TGTGCCAGCAGTTTACTAGCGGGGGGCACCGGGGAGCTGTTTTTT.